This T cell receptor beta chain was recovered during a study of T cells in localized non-small cell lung cancer. Findings of the study overall: Median approximately 58 top-100 tumor clones were shared with paired adjacent lung.

The CDR3 extends over 14 amino acids. Per the germline V gene, CDR1 is SGHTA and CDR2 is FQGTGA. V gave up 2 bases and J gave up 8 bases, with 15 bases separating them. About this clone itself: Its target is not known.

TCRdb's table, derived via immunoSEQ multiplex PCR, lists solely in-frame clones and lacks some. Of under 55,000 clones detected, over 70% appear once; the ten largest clones hold about 4.7%. This sequence joins TRBV7-3 and TRBJ1-1, with D unclear. The specimen comprised PBMCs, sampled before any cancer treatment. The receptor was derived from a woman aged 35 to 75 with stage II lung adenocarcinoma. The CDR3 region is CASSLAWADPEAFF. As DNA, the CDR3 is TGTGCCAGCAGCTTAGCCTGGGCAGATCCCGAAGCTTTCTTT. The full variable domain, completed using reference TRBV7-3 and TRBJ1-1, is GAGVSQTPSNKVTEKGKYVELRCDPISGHTALYWYRQSLGQGPEFLIYFQGTGAADDSGLPNDRFFAVRPEGSVSTLKIQRTERGDSAVYLCASSLAWADPEAFFGQGTRLTVV.